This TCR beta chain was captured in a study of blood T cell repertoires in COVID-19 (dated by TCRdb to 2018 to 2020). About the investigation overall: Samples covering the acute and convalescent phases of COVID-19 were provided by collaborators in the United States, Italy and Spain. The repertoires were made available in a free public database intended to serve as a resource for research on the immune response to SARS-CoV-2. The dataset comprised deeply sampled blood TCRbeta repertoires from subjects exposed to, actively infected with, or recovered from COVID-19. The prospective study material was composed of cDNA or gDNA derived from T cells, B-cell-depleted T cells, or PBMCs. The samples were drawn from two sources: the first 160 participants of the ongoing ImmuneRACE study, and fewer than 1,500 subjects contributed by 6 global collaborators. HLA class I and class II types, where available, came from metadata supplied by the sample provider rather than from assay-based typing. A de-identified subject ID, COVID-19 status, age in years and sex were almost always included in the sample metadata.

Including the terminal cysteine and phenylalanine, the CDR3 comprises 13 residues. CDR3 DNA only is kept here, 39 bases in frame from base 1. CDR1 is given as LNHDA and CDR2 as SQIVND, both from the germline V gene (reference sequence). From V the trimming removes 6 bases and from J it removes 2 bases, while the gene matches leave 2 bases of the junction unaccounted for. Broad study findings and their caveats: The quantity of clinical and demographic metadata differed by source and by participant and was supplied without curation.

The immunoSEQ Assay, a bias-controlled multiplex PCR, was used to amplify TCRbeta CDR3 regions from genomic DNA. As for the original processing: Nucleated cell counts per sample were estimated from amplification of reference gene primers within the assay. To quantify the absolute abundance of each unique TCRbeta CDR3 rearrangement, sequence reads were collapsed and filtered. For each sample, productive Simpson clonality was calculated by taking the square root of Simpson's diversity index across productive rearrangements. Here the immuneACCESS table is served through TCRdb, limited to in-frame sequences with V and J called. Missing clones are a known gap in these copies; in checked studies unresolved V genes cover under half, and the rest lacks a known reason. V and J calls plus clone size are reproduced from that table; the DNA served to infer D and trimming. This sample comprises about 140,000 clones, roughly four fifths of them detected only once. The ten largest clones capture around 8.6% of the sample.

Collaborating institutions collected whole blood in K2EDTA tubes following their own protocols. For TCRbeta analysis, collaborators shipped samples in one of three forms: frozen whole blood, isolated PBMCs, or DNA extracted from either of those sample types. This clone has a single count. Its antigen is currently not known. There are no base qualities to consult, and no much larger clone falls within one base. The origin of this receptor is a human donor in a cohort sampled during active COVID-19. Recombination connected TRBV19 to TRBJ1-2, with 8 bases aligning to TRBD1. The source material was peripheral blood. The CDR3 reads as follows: CASRDRVNYGYTF. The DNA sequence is TGTGCCAGTAGGGACAGGGTGAACTATGGCTACACCTTC.